Listed below are T cell receptor beta chains from one sample, sequenced in a study of blood T cell repertoires in COVID-19. TCRdb keeps only in-frame clones here, not all; method: immunoSEQ multiplex PCR. The table has approximately 300,000 clones, around four fifths seen once. The sample was peripheral blood. The receptor source for this set is a woman aged 50 to 65 with acute or convalescent COVID-19. CDR3s include the opening cysteine and the closing phenylalanine or tryptophan. A D gene is named only where the DNA matches it firmly. Clone size is shown for a subset of rows, as once, few, many or a class of expanded clone.

>.|TRBJ1-1|.|TRBV29-1
CSVGRYTEAFF
TGCAGCGTTGGTCGGTACACTGAAGCTTTCTTT
>once|TRBJ1-2|.|TRBV29-1
CSSVEWSRGHGYTF
TGCAGCAGCGTTGAATGGTCCAGGGGCCACGGCTACACCTTC
>.|TRBJ1-1|.|TRBV11-2
CASSRGWNTEAFF
TGTGCCAGCAGCCGAGGGTGGAACACTGAAGCTTTCTTT
>.|TRBJ1-2|.|TRBV6-1
CASSESVTVYGYTF
TGTGCCAGCAGTGAATCGGTGACAGTCTATGGCTACACCTTC
>.|TRBJ1-4|TRBD1|TRBV9
CASSTGTVANEKLFF
TGTGCCAGCAGCACAGGGACAGTGGCTAATGAAAAACTGTTTTTT
>.|TRBJ2-3|.|TRBV10-3
CAISEVPRSADTQYF
TGTGCCATCAGTGAAGTCCCCCGGAGCGCAGATACGCAGTATTTT
>.|TRBJ2-5|TRBD2|TRBV24-1
CAPAEGTSGGTKETQYF
TGTGCCCCCGCCGAGGGAACTAGCGGGGGGACGAAAGAGACCCAGTACTTC
>few|TRBJ1-2|.|TRBV2
CASNQYDSNGYTF
TGTGCCAGCAATCAGTACGACTCTAATGGCTACACCTTC
>once|TRBJ2-3|.|TRBV19
CASSPGGSTDTQYF
TGTGCCAGTTCTCCCGGGGGATCCACAGATACGCAGTATTTT
>once|TRBJ2-7|.|TRBV10-1
CASSESAGPYEQYF
TGCGCCAGCAGTGAGTCTGCCGGTCCCTACGAGCAGTACTTC
>.|TRBJ1-4|TRBD1|TRBV6-5
CASSSGTGGLEKLFF
TGTGCCAGCAGTTCGGGGACAGGGGGCCTTGAAAAACTGTTTTTT
>.|TRBJ1-1|.|TRBV2
CAAGQEENTEAFF
TGTGCCGCGGGGCAGGAAGAAAACACTGAAGCTTTCTTT
>.|TRBJ1-2|TRBD1|TRBV4-1
CASNTGGDRGGYTF
TGCGCCAGCAATACAGGGGGGGACCGGGGCGGCTACACCTTC
>.|TRBJ2-1|TRBD2|TRBV19
CASSNPSSGGAVWDEQFF
TGTGCCAGTAGTAACCCCTCCTCCGGGGGGGCAGTCTGGGATGAGCAGTTCTTC
>.|TRBJ2-1|TRBD1|TRBV24-1
CATSDFEARTGPNEQFF
TGTGCCACCAGTGATTTTGAGGCCAGGACAGGCCCTAATGAGCAGTTCTTC
>.|TRBJ1-3|.|TRBV6-1
CASSETGGPGNTIYF
TGTGCCAGCAGTGAAACTGGGGGCCCTGGAAACACCATATATTTT
>.|TRBJ1-6|TRBD1|TRBV18
CASSPDRGRSPLHF
TGTGCCAGCTCACCGGACAGGGGGCGGTCACCCCTCCACTTT
>.|TRBJ1-6|.|TRBV20-1
CSASHEGRDSPLHF
TGCAGTGCTAGTCATGAGGGTAGGGATTCACCCCTCCACTTT
>.|TRBJ1-1|.|TRBV18
CASSPARPGMNTEAFF
TGTGCCAGCTCACCTGCCCGGCCCGGGATGAACACTGAAGCTTTCTTT
>once|TRBJ2-1|TRBD2|TRBV11-2
CASSLVAGGLGEQFF
TGTGCCAGCAGCTTAGTAGCGGGGGGGCTGGGTGAGCAGTTCTTC